A single sample gave rise to the 18 T cell receptor beta chains below, sequenced in a study of shared clonotypes between healthy human individuals. Profiled with immunoSEQ multiplex PCR; TCRdb holds only in-frame clones, not every one. The sample lists about 2.4 million clones; roughly 92% were seen once. Sequencing was done on a sample of naive CD4+ T cells sorted from blood. Subset denoted: CD45RA+ positively selected. These receptors all come from a man aged 18-30 years in good health.

This clone has only a few counts. Compared with germline, one end of the junction differs, possibly owing to a read error. This chain links TRBV6-1 with TRBJ1-1, with D perhaps TRBD1 (6 bases). Germline V lookup: CDR1 MNHNS, CDR2 SASEGT. The CDR3 has 11 residues. The CDR3 loop reads CASRSGGGGSF. As DNA, the CDR3 is TGTGCCAGCAGGTCCGGGGGAGGGGGATCCTTT.

The rearrangement joins TRBV6-1 to TRBJ2-7; 7 bases match TRBD2. The CDR3 has 15 amino acids. Germline CDR1 reads MNHNS; CDR2 reads SASEGT. The ends lost 0 bases at V and 5 bases at J; junction bases unmatched: 7. The CDR3 protein is CASSEAGGVNHEQYF. In DNA, the CDR3 is TGTGCCAGCAGTGAAGCGGGAGGGGTAAATCACGAGCAGTACTTC.

The chain couples TRBV6-4 to TRBJ2-1; the match to TRBD1 covers 10 bases. The CDR3 totals 16 residues. J gave up 9 bases and V 0 bases, and 8 bases lay outside the gene matches. Germline-derived CDR1 and CDR2 are MRHNA and SNTAGT. Here the CDR3 DNA reads TGTGCCAGCAGTGACTCGAGTGGGACAGGGGTGGGTGAGCAGTTCTTC. As protein: CASSDSSGTGVGEQFF.

The V gene is TRBV6-6, the J gene TRBJ2-5, with a possible D match to TRBD1 (5 bases). The J call is doubtful: the DNA matches TRBJ2-7 better. CDR1 is MNHNY, CDR2 SVGAGI, per germline (reference sequence). This CDR3 is built from 14 residues. Here the CDR3 DNA reads TGTGCCAGCGCCCGGGCAGGGATTCCCTACGAGCAGTACTTC. As protein: CASARAGIPYEQYF.

V is TRBV7-2 and J is TRBJ1-5; 10 nucleotides agree with TRBD1. Germline V gene lookup returns CDR1 SGHTA and CDR2 FQGNSA. J lost 3 bases, V lost 1 base, and 6 bases had no gene match. CDR3 size: 17 residues. CDR3 protein: CASSLGTGGGLNQPQHF. In DNA, the CDR3 is TGTGCCAGCAGCTTAGGGACAGGGGGGGGACTCAATCAGCCCCAGCATTTT.

The genes are TRBV19 and TRBJ1-5; weak D call: TRBD1 (5 bases). Deletions cut 6 bases from V and 2 bases from J, with 17 bases between. The CDR3 loop spans 16 amino acids. Germline assignment: CDR1 LNHDA and CDR2 SQIVND (reference sequence). This CDR3 reads CASRFGGSSGNQPQHF. The CDR3 coding sequence is TGTGCCAGTAGATTTGGGGGAAGTTCGGGCAATCAGCCCCAGCATTTT.

This clone was seen more than once but under ten times. The sample holds other DNA sequences that translate to the same CDR3. The rearrangement joins TRBV2 to TRBJ1-1; 8 bases agree with TRBD1. Germline values: CDR1 SNHLY, CDR2 FYNNEI. V was pared by 6 bases and J by 0 bases, with 3 bases of the junction left unmatched. This CDR3 comprises 14 residues. The CDR3 DNA reads TGTGCCAGCAGCGCGGACAGGGTGAACACTGAAGCTTTCTTT. It yields the protein CASSADRVNTEAFF.

This clone has just one count. The chain has TRBV28 and TRBJ2-7, with no clear D. V lost 6 bases and J 3 bases, leaving 6 bases between the germline ends. The CDR3 consists of 11 residues. Germline CDR1 MDHEN, CDR2 SYDVKM. The CDR3 region is CASRAVYEQYF. CDR3 nucleotides: TGTGCCAGCAGGGCTGTCTACGAGCAGTACTTC.

V is TRBV15 and J is TRBJ2-5, with D possibly being TRBD2 (7 bases). This CDR3 region has 15 residues. Germline V gives CDR1 LNHNV, CDR2 YYDKDF (reference sequence). V was pared by 0 bases and J by 5 bases, with 13 bases between. The CDR3 is CATSRDRGGWETQYF. CDR3 nucleotide sequence: TGTGCCACCAGCAGAGATAGGGGGGGCTGGGAGACCCAGTACTTC.

This clone was picked up one time. This sample also contains other DNA sequences that code for the same CDR3. This chain links TRBV6-5 with TRBJ2-7; 7 nucleotides agree with TRBD1. The CDR3 is 15 residues long. V lost 6 bases, J lost 2 bases, and 10 bases stayed unmatched. In germline, CDR1 is MNHEY, CDR2 SVGAGI. The CDR3 reads CASSRRTGPTYEQYF. DNA for the CDR3: TGTGCCAGCAGCCGGAGGACAGGTCCTACCTACGAGCAGTACTTC.

The V gene is TRBV5-1, the J gene TRBJ2-7; D uncertain. V was trimmed by 1 base and J by 5 bases, leaving 10 bases between them. Germline CDR1 and CDR2: SGHRS and YFSETQ. The CDR3 has 13 amino acids. The CDR3 DNA reads TGCGCCAGCAGCTTGATCCCGGAAAACGAGCAGTACTTC. Amino acids: CASSLIPENEQYF.

This chain links TRBV27 with TRBJ2-5, with 7 nucleotides matching TRBD1. Germline CDR1 and CDR2: MNHEY and SMNVEV (reference sequence). V shed 3 bases and J 6 bases; nucleotides not matched to a gene: 4. The CDR3 length is 13 residues. CDR3 protein: CASSFNRGQTQYF. CDR3 nucleotides: TGTGCCAGCAGTTTCAACAGGGGTCAGACCCAGTACTTC.

V and J are TRBV18 and TRBJ1-2; 8 bases agree with TRBD1. V shed 2 bases, J shed 4 bases, and the junction held 12 bases outside the gene matches. Per germline, CDR1 KGHSH and CDR2 LQKENI. This CDR3 comprises 17 residues. The CDR3 nucleotides read TGTGCCAGCTCACCAAGTTTGTCAGGGGGCGCGGGCTATGGCTACACCTTC. Its protein is CASSPSLSGGAGYGYTF.

This rearrangement joins TRBV12-5 to TRBJ1-4; D is unresolved. The germline V gene encodes CDR1 LGHNT and CDR2 FRNRAP. The CDR3 is 14 residues long. Trimming removed 2 bases at V and 3 bases at J, with 7 bases between. In DNA form, the CDR3 reads TGTGCTAGTGGTTTGACAGCGTCTAATGAAAAACTGTTTTTT. It yields the protein CASGLTASNEKLFF.

The rearrangement links TRBV5-1 to TRBJ2-7; 14 nucleotides match TRBD2. Germline-derived CDR1 and CDR2 are SGHRS and YFSETQ. This CDR3 has 18 amino acids. Trimming took 4 bases from V and 0 from J; bases not matched to a gene: 9. The CDR3: CASSAGGLAGVSSYEQYF. In DNA, the CDR3 is TGCGCCAGCAGCGCCGGGGGACTAGCGGGAGTCAGCTCCTACGAGCAGTACTTC. Combining the CDR3 with reference TRBV5-1 and TRBJ2-7 gives the whole variable domain KAGVTQTPRYLIKTRGQQVTLSCSPISGHRSVSWYQQTPGQGLQFLFEYFSETQRNKGNFPGRFSGRQFSNSRSEMNVSTLELGDSALYLCASSAGGLAGVSSYEQYFGPGTRLTVT.

This clone was found once. The CDR3 DNA is TGTGCCAGCAGCCCCCCGGGGCAGGGTCCACTGTTTTTT. It specifies CASSPPGQGPLFF. The V call is TRBV5-6, the J call TRBJ1-4; D might be TRBD1 (5 bases). This CDR3 comprises 13 residues. V lost 4 bases and J 13 bases, leaving 17 bases between the germline ends. The V gene's germline CDR1 is SGHDT and CDR2 YYEEEE.

The CDR3 DNA follows: TGTGCCAGCAGCGATTCCGGGACTAAGGATTTTAATACGCAGTATTTT. This sequence encodes CASSDSGTKDFNTQYF. The J gene is TRBJ2-3, the V gene TRBV7-3; 7 bases align to TRBD2. Germline CDR1 is SGHTA and CDR2 is FQGTGA. The CDR3 is made up of 16 amino acids. Trimming took 5 bases from V and 7 from J; bases not matched to a gene: 15.

The chain is built from TRBV19 and TRBJ2-5; maybe TRBD2 (5 bases). V shed 9 bases and J shed 2 bases, with 13 bases lying between them. This CDR3 contains 13 residues. CDR1 and CDR2 from the germline V gene are LNHDA and SQIVND (reference sequence). CDR3 DNA sequence: TGTGCCAGCTCCGAGGGTGTTCAAGAGACCCAGTACTTC. It is translated as CASSEGVQETQYF.